Each of the 25 T cell receptor beta chains below was sequenced from the same sample in a study of T cell responses to AZD1222 COVID-19 vaccine. TCRdb's copy holds only in-frame clones and misses some; the assay was immunoSEQ multiplex PCR. The data show around 84,000 clones, roughly 85% seen once. The source material was peripheral blood, sampled 28 days after the second AZD1222 dose. The source is an adult who received the AZD1222 COVID-19 vaccine.

V usage is TRBV29-1 and J usage is TRBJ1-1, with D possibly TRBD1 on 6 matching bases. Trimming left V 6 bases short and J 6 bases short, with 11 bases between. Germline CDR1 is SQVTM and CDR2 is ANQGSEA. This CDR3 contains 11 residues. As DNA, the CDR3 is TGCAGCGTGGCAGGGGTTTCTGAAGCTTTCTTT. As protein: CSVAGVSEAFF.

Only a few counts were recorded for this clone. The chain combines TRBV28 with TRBJ1-2, with 12 bases fitting TRBD1. In germline, CDR1 is MDHEN, CDR2 SYDVKM. The V segment lost 4 bases and the J segment 6 bases; nucleotides outside the gene matches: 6. The CDR3 spans 15 residues. The CDR3 sequence is CASSWDRGRTNGYTF. CDR3 DNA sequence: TGTGCCAGCAGTTGGGACAGGGGGCGGACCAATGGCTACACCTTC.

This clone was detected once. A junction end diverges from the germline sequence, so it may reflect a read error. This chain uses TRBV6-4 with TRBJ2-2; 8 bases fit TRBD2. This CDR3 is built from 15 residues. The germline V gene encodes CDR1 MRHNA and CDR2 SNTAGT. The CDR3 loop is CASCDSGGAYGELFF. Here the CDR3 DNA reads TGTGCCAGCTGTGACTCGGGGGGGGCCTACGGGGAGCTGTTTTTT.

With regard to this clone: Distinct nucleotide sequences in the sample also encode this CDR3. The chain recombines TRBV18 with TRBJ2-3; TRBD1 is a possible D gene (6 bases). Germline lookup yields CDR1 KGHSH and CDR2 LQKENI. The CDR3 contains 12 residues. The V end lost 3 bases, the J end lost 14 bases, and 15 bases lay between the germline ends. CDR3 amino acids: CASSPQGSKGYF. For the CDR3, the DNA is TGTGCCAGCTCACCGCAGGGGTCCAAGGGGTATTTT.

The chain employs TRBV5-8 and TRBJ2-7; 9 nucleotides line up with TRBD1. The CDR3 is 14 amino acids. V shed 4 bases, J shed 5 bases, and the junction held 7 bases outside the gene matches. Germline lookup yields CDR1 SGHTS and CDR2 YDEGEE. The CDR3 protein is CASSQRQGVHEQYF. In nucleotides, the CDR3 is TGTGCCAGCAGCCAGAGACAGGGGGTCCACGAGCAGTACTTC.

This chain links TRBV4-1 with TRBJ2-4, with 10 bases lining up with TRBD1. The CDR3 is 17 residues long. V lost 4 bases to trimming and J lost 9 bases; unmatched junction nucleotides: 15. Germline-derived CDR1 and CDR2 are MGHRA and YSYEKL. Written as DNA, the CDR3 is TGCGCCAGCAGCCCAGCAGAGACAGGGGGCGCCCAGGGCATTCAGTACTTC. Protein product: CASSPAETGGAQGIQYF.

The rearrangement uses TRBV5-1 and TRBJ2-5; tentatively, D is TRBD2 (6 bases). Germline values: CDR1 SGHRS, CDR2 YFSETQ. CDR3 length: 14 amino acids. V dropped 6 bases and J dropped 5 bases, with 17 bases sitting between them. CDR3 sequence: CASTGTGVGETQYF. The DNA for the CDR3 is TGCGCCAGCACCGGGACGGGGGTAGGGGAGACCCAGTACTTC.

V usage is TRBV7-9 and J usage is TRBJ2-7; TRBD2 agrees at 9 bases. The CDR3 has 16 residues. The V segment lost 0 bases and the J segment 2 bases; nucleotides outside the gene matches: 5. From germline, CDR1 is SEHNR and CDR2 FQNEAQ (reference sequence). Here the CDR3 reads CASSLAAGGSTYEQYF. The CDR3 DNA sequence: TGTGCCAGCAGCTTAGCAGCGGGGGGTTCTACCTACGAGCAGTACTTC.

This chain links TRBV12-3 or TRBV12-4 with TRBJ2-7; 7 bases align to TRBD1. The CDR3 runs 12 residues. J lost 6 bases, V lost 6 bases, and 5 bases had no gene match. CDR3 nucleotide sequence: TGTGCCAGCAGGTCACAGGGGAGCGAGCAGTACTTC. This gives the protein CASRSQGSEQYF.

The CDR3 loop reads CASSLVTGEGNEQFF. The CDR3 nucleotides read TGTGCCAGCAGCTTAGTCACAGGGGAGGGCAATGAGCAGTTCTTC. The chain joins TRBV7-2 to TRBJ2-1; D may match TRBD1 or TRBD2 (7 bases each). Germline values: CDR1 SGHTA, CDR2 FQGNSA. The CDR3 extends over 15 amino acids. The V end lost 1 base, the J end lost 6 bases, and 13 bases lay between the germline ends. The whole variable domain, filled in from reference TRBV7-2 and TRBJ2-1, reads GAGVSQSPSNKVTEKGKDVELRCDPISGHTALYWYRQSLGQGLEFLIYFQGNSAPDKSGLPSDRFSAERTGGSVSTLTIQRTQQEDSAVYLCASSLVTGEGNEQFFGPGTRLTVL.

This clone was counted once. The rearrangement links TRBV7-9 to TRBJ1-4; D gene ambiguous. From germline, CDR1 is SEHNR and CDR2 FQNEAQ (reference sequence). V gave up 5 bases and J gave up 6 bases, with 19 bases separating them. The CDR3 is 16 amino acids. CDR3 region: CASSPIGSSPHEKLFF. CDR3 DNA sequence: TGTGCCAGCAGCCCAATAGGTTCTAGCCCGCATGAAAAACTGTTTTTT. The entire variable domain, with the rest obtained from reference TRBV7-9 and TRBJ1-4, is as follows: DTGVSQNPRHKITKRGQNVTFRCDPISEHNRLYWYRQTLGQGPEFLTYFQNEAQLEKSRLLSDRFSAERPKGSFSTLEIQRTEQGDSAMYLCASSPIGSSPHEKLFFGSGTQLSVL.

The chain recombines TRBV7-2 with TRBJ2-1; TRBD2 matches 8 bases. CDR1 and CDR2 from the germline V gene are SGHTA and FQGNSA. J gave up 9 bases and V 2 bases, and 3 bases lay outside the gene matches. The CDR3 spans 13 residues. The CDR3 sequence is CASSLSTSGEQFF. In DNA, the CDR3 is TGTGCCAGCAGCTTATCCACTAGCGGTGAGCAGTTCTTC. Full variable domain (missing parts from reference TRBV7-2 and TRBJ2-1): GAGVSQSPSNKVTEKGKDVELRCDPISGHTALYWYRQSLGQGLEFLIYFQGNSAPDKSGLPSDRFSAERTGGSVSTLTIQRTQQEDSAVYLCASSLSTSGEQFFGPGTRLTVL.

The chain combines TRBV5-8 with TRBJ2-7, with D possibly matching TRBD1 (6 bases). With 1 base removed from V and 4 bases from J, the gap between germline ends came to 12 bases. CDR1 SGHTS and CDR2 YDEGEE come from the germline V gene. The CDR3 extends over 14 amino acids. CDR3 protein: CASSLLGQSYEQYF. CDR3 bases: TGTGCCAGCAGCTTGCTAGGACAGTCTTACGAGCAGTACTTC.

The V call is TRBV5-6, the J call TRBJ2-3, with no clear D. V dropped 0 bases and J dropped 0 bases, with 8 bases sitting between them. The CDR3 consists of 15 residues. Germline lookup yields CDR1 SGHDT and CDR2 YYEEEE. CDR3 protein: CASSLAPSSTDTQYF. CDR3 sequence (DNA): TGTGCCAGCAGCTTGGCCCCCTCTAGCACAGATACGCAGTATTTT.

This chain uses TRBV7-3 with TRBJ2-2; the D is unclear. The V end lost 4 bases, the J end lost 4 bases, and 10 bases lay between the germline ends. This CDR3 is 14 amino acids long. The germline V gene encodes CDR1 SGHTA and CDR2 FQGTGA. The CDR3 reads CASSSGSGTGELFF. The CDR3 coding sequence is TGTGCCAGCAGCTCCGGTAGTGGCACCGGGGAGCTGTTTTTT.

The genes are TRBV28 and TRBJ1-4; 7 bases fit TRBD1. V trimming: 9 bases; J trimming: 2 bases; junction bases outside the gene matches: 9. Germline values: CDR1 MDHEN, CDR2 SYDVKM. The CDR3 totals 15 residues. Here the CDR3 DNA reads TGTGCCAGTTTACAGGGGATGAAGACTAATGAAAAACTGTTTTTT. The encoded protein is CASLQGMKTNEKLFF.

The gene calls are TRBV5-6 and TRBJ2-7, with 8 bases identical to TRBD1. V was pared by 3 bases and J by 0 bases, with 5 bases of the junction left unmatched. CDR1 is SGHDT, CDR2 YYEEEE, per germline. The CDR3 runs 15 residues. CDR3 nucleotides: TGTGCCAGCAGCTCGGGACAGGAGAGCTCCTACGAGCAGTACTTC. The encoded protein is CASSSGQESSYEQYF. The variable domain in full, completed from reference TRBV5-6 and TRBJ2-7, reads DAGVTQSPTHLIKTRGQQVTLRCSPKSGHDTVSWYQQALGQGPQFIFQYYEEEERQRGNFPDRFSGHQFPNYSSELNVNALLLGDSALYLCASSSGQESSYEQYFGPGTRLTVT.

This clone was recorded a few times. The chain uses TRBV3-1 (or the pseudogene TRBV3-2) and TRBJ1-6; D is possibly TRBD1 (6 bases). Germline CDR1 is LGHDT and CDR2 is YNNKEL (reference sequence). The CDR3 has 15 residues. The V gene lost 2 bases and the J gene lost 9 bases, with 14 bases spanning the gap. The chain's CDR3 is CASSQLVGAGSPLHF. The DNA of the CDR3 is TGTGCCAGCAGCCAACTCGTGGGGGCCGGTTCACCCCTCCACTTT.

The chain employs TRBV25-1 and TRBJ2-5; no clear D. V lost 5 bases and J lost 1, with 17 bases in between. Germline CDR1 is MGHDK and CDR2 is SYGVNS. The CDR3 sequence is 16 residues long. The CDR3: CASSPLHQAGQETQYF. In nucleotides, the CDR3 is TGTGCCAGCAGTCCCCTCCACCAGGCAGGCCAAGAGACCCAGTACTTC.

The chain employs TRBV15 and TRBJ2-2; TRBD2 matches 14 bases. CDR3 length equals 15 residues. In germline, CDR1 is LNHNV, CDR2 YYDKDF (reference sequence). V lost 5 bases and J lost 7; bases outside the gene matches: 3. CDR3 amino acids: CATSGTSGGSGELFF. As DNA, the CDR3 is TGTGCCACCAGCGGGACTAGCGGGGGTAGCGGGGAGCTGTTTTTT.

This chain uses TRBV27 with TRBJ1-1; D may be TRBD1 (5 bases). V gave up 6 bases and J gave up 1 base, with 9 bases separating them. The CDR3 is 13 amino acids. From germline, CDR1 is MNHEY and CDR2 SMNVEV (reference sequence). DNA for the CDR3: TGTGCCAGCAGAGGGGTGGGGAACACTGAAGCTTTCTTT. Its translation is CASRGVGNTEAFF.

This chain links TRBV5-5 with TRBJ2-6; no firm D call. Germline V CDR1 and CDR2: SGHKS, YYEKEE (reference sequence). CDR3 length: 15 amino acids. Trimming stripped 0 bases from V and 1 base from J, with 5 bases between. As DNA, the CDR3 is TGTGCCAGCAGCTTGGCCGGATCTGGGGCCAACGTCCTGACTTTC. Translation: CASSLAGSGANVLTF.

V usage is TRBV11-2 and J usage is TRBJ1-3, with D possibly matching TRBD1 (5 bases). The V gene lost 5 bases and the J gene lost 0 bases, with 14 bases spanning the gap. Germline values: CDR1 SGHAT, CDR2 FQNNGV. The CDR3 sequence is 16 residues long. The CDR3 reads CASSVAFRDSGNTIYF. CDR3 nucleotide sequence: TGTGCCAGCAGCGTTGCCTTCAGGGACTCTGGAAACACCATATATTTT.

A single count supports this clone. The chain uses TRBV6-5 and TRBJ1-5; 7 nucleotides align to TRBD1. Looked up from germline, CDR1 is MNHEY and CDR2 is SVGAGI. The CDR3 totals 14 residues. The trim removed 6 bases at V and 5 bases at J, leaving 7 bases unmatched. The CDR3 coding sequence is TGTGCCAGCAGACAGGGGCTCGGAGATCAGCCCCAGCATTTT. Translation gives CASRQGLGDQPQHF.

The rearrangement links TRBV7-2 to TRBJ1-1, with 7 bases identical to TRBD1. The CDR3 runs to 15 residues. Trimming removed 4 bases from V and 4 bases from J; junction bases left unmatched: 9. Germline V gene lookup returns CDR1 SGHTA and CDR2 FQGNSA. In DNA, the CDR3 is TGTGCCAGCAGCTCCCAAATAGCAGGGGGCACTGAAGCTTTCTTT. Its translation: CASSSQIAGGTEAFF.